This T cell receptor beta chain was sequenced during a study of response to subunit inactivated influenza vaccine. Study results and limitations: Few new T cells, the authors suggested, are recruited by each seasonal influenza vaccination.

This clonotype showed up just a few times. Its antigen is not identified. Germline V gene data show CDR1 as SGHTA and CDR2 as FQGNSA. The CDR3 is made up of 11 amino acids. TCRdb ran MiXCR on the RT-PCR reads and lists one entry per CDR3 protein. The sample has almost 250,000 distinct CDR3 sequences; 12% are singletons. The chain links TRBV7-2 to TRBJ1-1; D is uncertain. Specimen: non-naive T cells sorted from PBMCs, collected approximately 15 days before vaccination. The clonotype comes from a man aged 45-65 years who received an inactivated influenza vaccine. The CDR3 coding sequence is TGTGCAGGCGGAGGGTCCCCTGAAGCTTTCTTT. It translates to CAGGGSPEAFF.